These 18 T cell receptor beta chains were all obtained from the same sample, sequenced in a study of blood T cell repertoires in COVID-19. Profiled with immunoSEQ multiplex PCR; TCRdb holds only in-frame clones, not every one. The profile shows about 220,000 clones, about 86% of them singletons. The specimen was peripheral blood. Receptors were obtained from a woman aged 60-75 years with acute or convalescent COVID-19.

A single count supports this clone. This chain uses TRBV4-1 with TRBJ1-4; possible D gene TRBD1, 5 bases. CDR1 is MGHRA, CDR2 YSYEKL, per germline. This CDR3 contains 16 residues. Trimming cost V 1 base and J 8 bases, with 17 bases left between them. Here the CDR3 DNA reads TGCGCCAGCAGCCAAGTTCATTCGGGGGTTCAAGAAAAACTGTTTTTT. Translation gives CASSQVHSGVQEKLFF.

This clone occurred once. This sequence joins TRBV4-2 and TRBJ2-2; TRBD1 matches at 7 bases. There are 15 residues in the CDR3. The germline gives CDR1 LGHNA, CDR2 YNFKEQ. With V trimmed by 2 bases and J by 4 bases, 4 bases remained unmatched. The CDR3 region has the DNA TGTGCCAGCAGCCAACGCCGGACAGGCACCGGGGAGCTGTTTTTT. Amino acids: CASSQRRTGTGELFF.

This clone was counted only a few times. The rearrangement joins TRBV11-2 to TRBJ2-7; D gene unclear. Germline CDR1 reads SGHAT; CDR2 reads FQNNGV. Trimming left V 5 bases short and J 2 bases short, with 7 bases between. The CDR3 covers 12 residues. The chain's CDR3 is CASSPPTYEQYF. The CDR3 DNA sequence: TGTGCCAGCAGCCCCCCCACCTACGAGCAGTACTTC. Complete variable domain (other parts from reference TRBV11-2 and TRBJ2-7): EAGVAQSPRYKIIEKRQSVAFWCNPISGHATLYWYQQILGQGPKLLIQFQNNGVVDDSQLPKDRFSAERLKGVDSTLKIQPAKLEDSAVYLCASSPPTYEQYFGPGTRLTVT.

This clone was detected only once. CDR3 amino acids: CASRSDNYGYTF. The DNA for the CDR3 is TGTGCCAGCAGATCAGATAACTATGGCTACACCTTC. The chain recombines TRBV6-5 with TRBJ1-2; D gene uncertain. The length of the CDR3 is 12 residues. V was cut by 6 bases and J by 1 base, with 6 bases left in between. Germline loops: CDR1 MNHEY, CDR2 SVGAGI.

The J gene is TRBJ1-1, the V gene TRBV16; no firm D call. The CDR3 is 16 amino acids. Trimming left V 0 bases short and J 5 bases short, with 16 bases between. CDR1 KGHSY and CDR2 FQNENV come from the germline V gene. CDR3 sequence reads: CASSQSPDTYGTEAFF. For the CDR3, the DNA is TGTGCCAGCAGCCAATCCCCAGACACCTATGGGACTGAAGCTTTCTTT. Using reference TRBV16 and TRBJ1-1 for the parts outside the CDR3, the full variable domain is GEEVAQTPKHLVRGEGQKAKLYCAPIKGHSYVFWYQQVLKNEFKFLISFQNENVFDETGMPKERFSAKCLPNSPCSLEIQATKLEDSAVYFCASSQSPDTYGTEAFFGQGTRLTVV.

The rearrangement links TRBV7-2 to TRBJ2-3; 8 bases align to TRBD2. Unmatched junction bases numbered 16, after V lost 6 bases and J lost 5 bases. The CDR3 covers 17 residues. Per germline, CDR1 SGHTA and CDR2 FQGNSA. The CDR3 reads CASRTPRYGGALDTQYF. The CDR3 DNA reads as TGTGCCAGCAGGACCCCCCGGTACGGGGGGGCCCTAGATACGCAGTATTTT.

The chain joins TRBV11-2 to TRBJ1-2; 7 bases match TRBD1. CDR3 length: 13 amino acids. V was pared by 1 base and J by 8 bases, with 4 bases of the junction left unmatched. Per the germline V gene, CDR1 is SGHAT and CDR2 is FQNNGV. The CDR3, as DNA: TGTGCCAGCAGCTTAGTAGGGGGCGGCGGCTACACCTTC. This encodes CASSLVGGGGYTF.

This rearrangement joins TRBV2 to TRBJ2-7; 8 bases fit TRBD1. CDR1 is SNHLY, CDR2 FYNNEI, per germline. Losses at the gene ends were 6 bases for V and 12 bases for J; bases not matched to a gene: 10. There are 12 residues in the CDR3. The CDR3 DNA reads as TGTGCCAGCAGGGAGACAGGGGAAGGTCTGTACTTC. Amino acid sequence: CASRETGEGLYF.

A single count supports this clone. The J gene is TRBJ1-5, the V gene TRBV9; D not resolved. Deletions cut 2 bases from V and 0 bases from J, with 9 bases between. CDR1 and CDR2 from the germline V gene are SGDLS and YYNGEE. The CDR3 is 15 residues long. The CDR3 nucleotides read TGTGCCAGCAGCGTTGGCGGAAATAGCAATCAGCCCCAGCATTTT. This sequence encodes CASSVGGNSNQPQHF. Full variable domain (missing parts from reference TRBV9 and TRBJ1-5): DSGVTQTPKHLITATGQRVTLRCSPRSGDLSVYWYQQSLDQGLQFLIQYYNGEERAKGNILERFSAQQFPDLHSELNLSSLELGDSALYFCASSVGGNSNQPQHFGDGTRLSIL.

The rearrangement joins TRBV6-1 to TRBJ1-6, with TRBD1 as a possible D gene (5 bases). Looked up from germline, CDR1 is MNHNS and CDR2 is SASEGT. This CDR3 has 12 amino acids. V lost 1 base, J lost 14 bases, and 9 bases lay in between. CDR3 DNA: TGTGCCAGCAGTGAAGTAGGGGATTCCCTCCACTTT. Residues: CASSEVGDSLHF.

V is TRBV12-3 or TRBV12-4 and J is TRBJ1-2, with a tentative D call TRBD1 (6 bases). This CDR3 has 13 amino acids. Trimming removed 5 bases from V and 4 bases from J, with 11 bases in between. The CDR3 bases are TGTGCCAGCAGTATAAACAGGGTCTATGGCTACACCTTC. It translates to CASSINRVYGYTF.

A single count supports this clone. V is TRBV30 and J is TRBJ2-3, with 8 bases that match TRBD2. V trimming: 0 bases; J trimming: 10 bases; junction bases outside the gene matches: 6. The CDR3 sequence is 13 residues long. The germline V gene encodes CDR1 GTSNPN and CDR2 SVGIG (reference sequence). In nucleotides, the CDR3 is TGTGCCTGGAGTGTACAGCGGGGGCAGTCGCAGTATTTT. It translates to CAWSVQRGQSQYF.

This chain connects TRBV19 to TRBJ1-1, with no clear D. From germline, CDR1 is LNHDA and CDR2 SQIVND (reference sequence). Trimming cost V 3 bases and J 0 bases, with 8 bases left between them. The CDR3 is 14 residues long. This CDR3 reads CASSIGTVNTEAFF. DNA for the CDR3: TGTGCCAGTAGTATCGGAACAGTGAACACTGAAGCTTTCTTT.

The CDR3 region has the DNA TGTGCCAGCAGCGACAGGGCGCTGTTAACTGAAGCTTTCTTT. Protein: CASSDRALLTEAFF. The V call is TRBV6-5, the J call TRBJ1-1, with TRBD1 matching 7 bases. The length of the CDR3 is 14 residues. The trim removed 6 bases at V and 5 bases at J, leaving 9 bases unmatched. The germline V gene encodes CDR1 MNHEY and CDR2 SVGAGI.

V and J are TRBV11-2 and TRBJ2-5, with 8 positions matching TRBD2. J was trimmed by 5 bases and V by 5 bases; bases with no gene match: 10. This CDR3 contains 15 residues. Germline CDR1 reads SGHAT; CDR2 reads FQNNGV. The CDR3 spells CASSPVGRVWETQYF. DNA of the CDR3: TGTGCCAGCAGCCCCGTCGGGAGGGTATGGGAGACCCAGTACTTC. The full variable domain, with the rest looked up from reference TRBV11-2 and TRBJ2-5, is EAGVAQSPRYKIIEKRQSVAFWCNPISGHATLYWYQQILGQGPKLLIQFQNNGVVDDSQLPKDRFSAERLKGVDSTLKIQPAKLEDSAVYLCASSPVGRVWETQYFGPGTRLLVL.

The V gene is TRBV5-1, the J gene TRBJ2-3; 9 nucleotides align to TRBD2. The CDR3 totals 17 residues. Germline CDR1 reads SGHRS; CDR2 reads YFSETQ. V was pared by 0 bases and J by 3 bases, with 8 bases of the junction left unmatched. CDR3 in amino acids: CASSLGPTSGDTDTQYF. The CDR3 DNA reads TGCGCCAGCAGCTTGGGACCGACTAGCGGTGATACAGATACGCAGTATTTT.

The chain recombines TRBV5-1 with TRBJ2-7, with 9 bases lining up with TRBD1. With 1 base clipped from V and 7 bases from J, the junction kept 12 bases outside the gene matches. The CDR3 totals 16 residues. The germline V gene encodes CDR1 SGHRS and CDR2 YFSETQ. The chain's CDR3 is CASSLSGTGTFREQYF. CDR3 DNA: TGCGCCAGCAGCTTGAGTGGGACAGGGACATTTCGGGAGCAGTACTTC.

The CDR3 sequence is CASRPTGGEQYF. The CDR3 region has the DNA TGTGCCAGCAGACCTACCGGGGGCGAGCAGTACTTC. This sequence joins TRBV2 and TRBJ2-7; D is possibly TRBD2 (6 bases). Deletions cut 6 bases from V and 6 bases from J, with 12 bases between. Germline CDR1 is SNHLY and CDR2 is FYNNEI. The CDR3 totals 12 residues. Looking up the rest from reference TRBV2 and TRBJ2-7 gives the full variable domain: EPEVTQTPSHQVTQMGQEVILRCVPISNHLYFYWYRQILGQKVEFLVSFYNNEISEKSEIFDDQFSVERPDGSNFTLKIRSTKLEDSAMYFCASRPTGGEQYFGPGTRLTVT.